The following is a TCR beta chain sequence with its context. Trimming left V 4 bases short and J 10 bases short, with 14 bases between. From germline, CDR1 is DFQATT and CDR2 SNEGSKA (reference sequence). This CDR3 is 12 amino acids long. This entry belongs to a study of patients and donors after allogeneic stem cell transplantation. TCRdb reprocessed the RT-PCR reads via MiXCR and lists one record per CDR3 protein. Here the sample spans 25,000 to 35,000 distinct CDR3 sequences, about 6.8% being singletons. The specimen was blood, either unsorted or a sorted T cell fraction (not recorded which). The chain combines TRBV20-1 with TRBJ2-1; D is unclear. The receptor was derived from a human donor who was either an allogeneic HSCT recipient or a stem cell or donor lymphocyte infusion donor (not recorded which). It is not recorded whose cells these are; they may come from a transplant donor. CDR3 sequence reads: CSATRPPREQFF. CDR3 DNA: TGCAGTGCTACCCGGCCTCCTCGGGAGCAGTTCTTC.